This entry lists 25 T cell receptor beta chains sequenced from one sample in a study of blood T cell repertoires in COVID-19. Here immunoSEQ multiplex PCR was the method, and the copy in TCRdb shows in-frame clones only, minus some. The sample lists more than 200,000 clones; 84% were seen once. Source material: peripheral blood. Receptor source: a man aged 55 to 70 with acute or convalescent COVID-19.

Notes on this clone: Other nucleotide sequences in the sample specify the same CDR3. The chain couples TRBV19 to TRBJ2-7, with TRBD1 matching over 8 bases. J gave up 1 base and V 5 bases, and 4 bases lay outside the gene matches. Germline loops: CDR1 LNHDA, CDR2 SQIVND (reference sequence). This CDR3 comprises 14 residues. Written as DNA, the CDR3 is TGTGCCAGTAGTCCTTGGACAGGGTCCTACGAGCAGTACTTC. This codes for CASSPWTGSYEQYF.

V usage is TRBV2 and J usage is TRBJ2-7; TRBD1 is a possible D gene (7 bases). The germline V gene encodes CDR1 SNHLY and CDR2 FYNNEI. Trimming removed 0 bases from V and 5 bases from J, with 17 bases in between. The CDR3 loop spans 16 amino acids. CDR3 region: CASSEAEGALSDEQYF. DNA of the CDR3: TGTGCCAGCAGTGAAGCGGAGGGGGCGCTTTCAGACGAGCAGTACTTC.

The rearrangement joins TRBV19 to TRBJ1-2; TRBD1 might be the D (5 bases). V was cut by 8 bases and J by 0 bases, with 13 bases left in between. The CDR3 is 14 amino acids. The germline CDR1 and CDR2 sequences are LNHDA and SQIVND (reference sequence). The CDR3 region has the DNA TGTGCCAGTGGGGGAGGGGCACCTAACTATGGCTACACCTTC. Protein sequence: CASGGGAPNYGYTF.

The chain recombines TRBV5-1 with TRBJ2-7; 11 nucleotides agree with TRBD2. V trimming: 4 bases; J trimming: 5 bases; junction bases outside the gene matches: 11. The CDR3 sequence is 16 residues long. CDR1 and CDR2 (germline): SGHRS, YFSETQ. Written as DNA, the CDR3 is TGCGCCAGCAGCGAACTAGCGGGAGCCATTTACAACGAGCAGTACTTC. This translates into CASSELAGAIYNEQYF.

The genes are TRBV19 and TRBJ2-3; 7 bases align to TRBD1. The V gene end was trimmed by 10 bases and the J gene end by 5 bases; junction bases not matched to a gene: 15. This CDR3 is 15 amino acids long. The germline V gene encodes CDR1 LNHDA and CDR2 SQIVND (reference sequence). CDR3 region: CATSPGGAGGDTQYF. DNA for the CDR3: TGTGCCACCTCCCCTGGGGGCGCAGGGGGAGATACGCAGTATTTT.

The chain is built from TRBV10-1 and TRBJ2-2, with 7 bases lining up with TRBD1. The CDR3 has 15 residues. With V trimmed by 6 bases and J by 0 bases, 4 bases remained unmatched. Looked up from germline, CDR1 is WNHNN and CDR2 is SYGVQD (reference sequence). The CDR3 sequence: CASSAGGANTGELFF. CDR3 coding DNA: TGCGCCAGCAGCGCAGGGGGAGCGAACACCGGGGAGCTGTTTTTT.

The V gene is TRBV5-6, the J gene TRBJ1-1, with unresolved D. V lost 4 bases, J lost 6 bases, and 19 bases lay in between. The CDR3 contains 15 residues. CDR1 and CDR2 (germline): SGHDT, YYEEEE. The DNA for the CDR3 is TGTGCCAGCAGCCCTAACCCGCTCCCCAACGCTGAAGCTTTCTTT. It specifies CASSPNPLPNAEAFF.

The chain carries TRBV7-2 and TRBJ2-7; D is ambiguous. Germline CDR1 is SGHTA and CDR2 is FQGNSA. The CDR3 loop spans 14 amino acids. The ends were cut back, 7 bases at V and 0 bases at J, with 13 bases in the middle. In DNA, the CDR3 is TGTGCCAGCACCACCTACCTTAGCTCCTACGAGCAGTACTTC. This codes for CASTTYLSSYEQYF.

On this clone: Other DNA sequences of this sample code for an identical CDR3. The gene calls are TRBV5-1 and TRBJ2-7, with TRBD1 matching over 11 bases. CDR3 size: 14 residues. With 4 bases clipped from V and 4 bases from J, the junction kept 4 bases outside the gene matches. CDR1 SGHRS and CDR2 YFSETQ come from the germline V gene. The CDR3 loop reads CASSLGTGGYEQYF. CDR3 nucleotide sequence: TGCGCCAGCAGCCTTGGGACAGGGGGGTACGAGCAGTACTTC.

V usage is TRBV4-2 and J usage is TRBJ2-7; 8 bases align to TRBD2. The CDR3 totals 16 residues. Germline V CDR1 and CDR2: LGHNA, YNFKEQ. The trim removed 1 base at V and 2 bases at J, leaving 7 bases unmatched. CDR3: CASSQGLGGGPYEQYF. The CDR3, as DNA: TGTGCCAGCAGCCAAGGGCTTGGCGGGGGGCCCTACGAGCAGTACTTC.

This sequence joins TRBV7-9 and TRBJ2-3; 8 positions match TRBD2. Germline V CDR1 and CDR2: SEHNR, FQNEAQ (reference sequence). The CDR3 runs to 16 residues. Trimming took 7 bases from V and 2 from J; bases not matched to a gene: 11. The CDR3 nucleotides are TGTGCCAGCACCCACCGAGGGGGACTAGTCACAGATACGCAGTATTTT. This sequence encodes CASTHRGGLVTDTQYF.

The rearrangement links TRBV3-1 (or the pseudogene TRBV3-2) to TRBJ2-5; D is undetermined. Trimming took 4 bases from V and 5 from J, leaving 8 bases between them. Germline V gene lookup returns CDR1 LGHDT and CDR2 YNNKEL (reference sequence). The CDR3 consists of 12 residues. The CDR3 nucleotides read TGTGCCAGCAGCCCCTCCGTGGAGACCCAGTACTTC. Translating gives CASSPSVETQYF.

The rearrangement links TRBV18 to TRBJ2-7; the D gene is possibly TRBD2 (5 bases). CDR1 and CDR2 (germline): KGHSH, LQKENI. The CDR3 consists of 17 residues. The V end lost 6 bases, the J end lost 4 bases, and 25 bases lay between the germline ends. CDR3 nucleotides: TGTGCCAGCTCCCTAGACCGGCTAGCTTCTTTCGGGTACGAGCAGTACTTC. It yields the protein CASSLDRLASFGYEQYF.

The chain links TRBV9 to TRBJ1-6, with 10 bases identical to TRBD1. The CDR3 consists of 15 residues. Losses at the gene ends were 3 bases for V and 7 bases for J; bases not matched to a gene: 4. CDR1 is SGDLS and CDR2 is YYNGEE in the germline V gene. The CDR3 sequence: CASSADRGNNSPLHF. The CDR3 nucleotides are TGTGCCAGCAGCGCGGACAGGGGGAACAATTCACCCCTCCACTTT.

This rearrangement joins TRBV29-1 to TRBJ2-7, with D perhaps TRBD2 (6 bases). Trimming shortened V by 3 bases and J by 2 bases, and 14 bases separated the two germline ends. Germline CDR1 and CDR2: SQVTM and ANQGSEA. The CDR3 is 14 amino acids. Here the CDR3 DNA reads TGCAGCGTTGATTTGGCTAGCGCTCCCTACGAGCAGTACTTC. It translates to CSVDLASAPYEQYF.

This chain connects TRBV7-9 to TRBJ2-5; 11 nucleotides match TRBD2. This CDR3 has 16 amino acids. V gave up 1 base and J gave up 2 bases; unmatched junction bases: 3. Germline V gene sequence: CDR1 SEHNR, CDR2 FQNEAQ (reference sequence). CDR3 loop: CASSLVAGGIQETQYF. The DNA of the CDR3 is TGTGCCAGCAGCTTAGTAGCGGGGGGGATACAAGAGACCCAGTACTTC.

The chain recombines TRBV2 with TRBJ2-7; possible D gene TRBD1, 7 bases. This CDR3 spans 15 amino acids. The germline V gene has CDR1 SNHLY and CDR2 FYNNEI. Trimming pared 4 bases from V and 2 bases from J, leaving 15 bases between. The CDR3 DNA follows: TGTGCCAGCAGTGCGGGGGACAGCCAAACCTACGAGCAGTACTTC. Protein: CASSAGDSQTYEQYF.

The gene calls are TRBV19 and TRBJ2-2, with 15 bases that match TRBD2. The germline V gene encodes CDR1 LNHDA and CDR2 SQIVND (reference sequence). This CDR3 has 22 amino acids. V dropped 6 bases and J dropped 2; count of bases not matched to a gene: 19. The CDR3 coding sequence is TGTGCCAGTAGCCTGGATGACTACCGGACTAGCGGGGGGGCGTATAACACCGGGGAGCTGTTTTTT. It codes for CASSLDDYRTSGGAYNTGELFF. The full variable domain, in which reference TRBV19 and TRBJ2-2 provide the parts outside the CDR3, is DGGITQSPKYLFRKEGQNVTLSCEQNLNHDAMYWYRQDPGQGLRLIYYSQIVNDFQKGDIAEGYSVSREKKESFPLTVTSAQKNPTAFYLCASSLDDYRTSGGAYNTGELFFGEGSRLTVL.

J is TRBJ1-3 and V is TRBV4-2; D is uncertain. Germline V CDR1 and CDR2: LGHNA, YNFKEQ. The CDR3 sequence is 19 residues long. The germline V and J ends were trimmed by 1 base and 0 bases, with 19 bases remaining between them. As DNA, the CDR3 is TGTGCCAGCAGCCAAGGTTGGAGGGCCCCGGCGTACTCTGGAAACACCATATATTTT. It specifies CASSQGWRAPAYSGNTIYF.

The DNA for the CDR3 is TGTGCCAGCAAGGACAGGGGGGCGAATGAGCAGTTCTTC. Encoded protein: CASKDRGANEQFF. The chain has TRBV11-3 and TRBJ2-1; 10 bases are shared with TRBD1. This CDR3 has 13 amino acids. Germline CDR1 and CDR2: SGHNT and YENEEA. J gave up 7 bases and V 7 bases, and 4 bases lay outside the gene matches.

This chain connects TRBV5-4 to TRBJ2-3; 12 positions match TRBD2. CDR1 and CDR2 (germline): SGHNT, YYREEE (reference sequence). After removal of 4 bases from V and 6 bases from J, the junction contained 9 bases not matched to a gene. This CDR3 has 16 amino acids. CDR3 region: CASSTTSGRFRDTQYF. The CDR3 DNA reads as TGTGCCAGCAGCACCACTAGCGGGAGGTTCAGGGATACGCAGTATTTT.

The rearrangement links TRBV9 to TRBJ1-1; possible D gene TRBD1, 6 bases. Germline lookup yields CDR1 SGDLS and CDR2 YYNGEE. With 7 bases removed from V and 5 bases from J, the gap between germline ends came to 15 bases. This CDR3 region has 13 residues. As DNA, the CDR3 is TGTGCCAGCGGGGGCCCCCCAACTACTGAAGCTTTCTTT. As protein: CASGGPPTTEAFF.

The chain joins TRBV7-2 to TRBJ2-5; a possible D gene is TRBD2 (6 bases). The V gene lost 4 bases and the J gene lost 5 bases, with 11 bases spanning the gap. The CDR3 length is 13 residues. Germline values: CDR1 SGHTA, CDR2 FQGNSA. The DNA for the CDR3 is TGTGCCAGCAGCTGGAGTGGGGGGGAGACCCAGTACTTC. Translated, it gives CASSWSGGETQYF.

The chain combines TRBV7-9 with TRBJ1-5; TRBD1 matches 7 bases. Germline V lookup: CDR1 SEHNR, CDR2 FQNEAQ (reference sequence). This CDR3 region has 16 residues. After removal of 4 bases from V and 3 bases from J, the junction contained 9 bases not matched to a gene. CDR3 bases: TGTGCCAGCAGCTCGCCCCGACAGGGCCCCAATCAGCCCCAGCATTTT. As protein: CASSSPRQGPNQPQHF.

V is TRBV5-1 and J is TRBJ1-2; 7 bases match TRBD1. The V segment lost 2 bases and the J segment 2 bases; nucleotides outside the gene matches: 3. CDR3 length: 14 amino acids. Germline V gene data show CDR1 as SGHRS and CDR2 as YFSETQ. The CDR3, as DNA: TGCGCCAGCAGCTTCCGGACAGGAAACTATGGCTACACCTTC. Encoded protein: CASSFRTGNYGYTF.